This record covers a single T cell receptor (beta chain). Its target is not known. This specimen comes from a study of immune cell composition in non-small cell lung cancer. Genomic DNA came from frozen unsorted single-cell suspensions. The CDR3 length is 18 residues. The V and J ends lost 4 bases and 0 bases, in that order; junction bases with no gene match: 8. CDR1 is LGHNA and CDR2 is YSLEER in the germline V gene. Study findings and constraints: Shared sequences between tumour-reactive and dominant in vivo clones were not proven. TIL tumour reactivity correlated with maximal tumour-associated clone frequency in adenocarcinoma.

This table comes from immunoSEQ multiplex PCR, and its TCRdb copy is limited to in-frame clones, with some not included. The sample consists of roughly 2,400 clones, roughly 79% of them appearing once. The sequenced sample consisted of lung tumor tissue. The chain carries TRBV4-3 and TRBJ2-6; 8 bases map to TRBD2. The source is a human donor with non-small cell lung cancer. CDR3 coding DNA: TGCGCCAGCAGCCGTACTAGCGGTGAACCCTCTGGGGCCAACGTCCTGACTTTC. It is translated as CASSRTSGEPSGANVLTF.